This passage covers 3 T cell receptor beta chains from one sample sequenced in a study of shared clonotypes between healthy human individuals. Positive CCR7 selection of CD45RO-negative cells yielded the naive CD8 cells, and terminally differentiated effector memory CD45RA+ cells were excluded. Here immunoSEQ multiplex PCR was the method, and the copy in TCRdb shows in-frame clones only, minus some. The table shows about 2 million clones, with roughly 95% occurring only once. Specimen: naive CD8+ T cells sorted from blood. The receptors derive from a man younger than 30 in good health.

This clone occurred once. The chain is built from TRBV9 and TRBJ2-1; TRBD1 matches at 7 bases. CDR3 length equals 16 residues. The junction had 6 bases not matched to a gene; V was cut back by 3 bases and J by 0 bases. The germline gives CDR1 SGDLS, CDR2 YYNGEE. Here the CDR3 reads CASSAHRDSSYNEQFF. The CDR3 region has the DNA TGTGCCAGCAGCGCCCACCGGGACAGCTCCTACAATGAGCAGTTCTTC.

The chain combines TRBV19 with TRBJ2-7; TRBD2 matches 11 bases. Germline V gene lookup returns CDR1 LNHDA and CDR2 SQIVND (reference sequence). V was pared by 3 bases and J by 4 bases, with 2 bases of the junction left unmatched. This CDR3 comprises 14 residues. CDR3 amino acids: CASSMGLAVYEQYF. The CDR3 nucleotides read TGTGCCAGTAGTATGGGACTAGCGGTTTACGAGCAGTACTTC.

The chain couples TRBV5-8 to TRBJ2-7; D unclear. Germline V gene lookup returns CDR1 SGHTS and CDR2 YDEGEE. V shed 1 base and J shed 6 bases, with 14 bases lying between them. The CDR3 consists of 14 residues. This CDR3 is CASSLSASRAEQYF. The CDR3 DNA is TGTGCCAGCAGCTTGTCTGCCAGTCGGGCCGAGCAGTACTTC.